This T cell receptor beta chain derives from a study of control samples from healthy donors and cancer patients (dated by TCRdb to about 2020). The library was generated by the immunoSEQ multiplex PCR assay. TCRdb re-hosts the immuneACCESS table, in-frame sequences only. Its copies lack some clones; in the studies checked, an unresolved V gene accounts for under half of them, and the cause for the rest is not known. The table for this sample lists about 30,000 clones; around 79% of them were counted only once. The ten largest clones capture 22% of the sample. A remark on this clone: The antigen this receptor binds is unknown. Base quality data are lacking; no much larger clone is found one base away.

A distance of 17 bases separates the germline ends of V and J, which lose 4 bases and 5 bases respectively. The CDR3 sequence holds 15 residues, the cysteine and phenylalanine included. Here the CDR3 DNA is all that survives: 45 bases in frame from base 1. The germline V gene (reference sequence) gives CDR1 as SEHNR and CDR2 as FQNEAQ. The chain is encoded by TRBV7-9 joined to TRBJ1-1; a weak D assignment points to TRBD1 (5 bases agree). The sequence was obtained from a man aged 60 to 69 with head and neck cancer. Sequencing was carried out using PBMCs. The nucleotide sequence reads as follows: TGTGCCAGCAGCTCCCCAGGGAGGCGTAGGACTGAAGCTTTCTTT. Its product reads: CASSSPGRRRTEAFF.